Listed here are 8 T cell receptor beta chains from one sample, sequenced in a study of T cells in localized non-small cell lung cancer. Sequenced by immunoSEQ multiplex PCR; TCRdb stores in-frame clones only, minus some. The table lists 30,000 to 35,000 clones, 93% of them singletons. The sample consisted of peripheral blood, taken before any cancer treatment. The origin of the receptors is a female donor older than 55 with stage I lung adenocarcinoma.

The chain's CDR3 is CASSSWGQGTNEKLFF. CDR3 nucleotides: TGTGCCAGCAGCTCGTGGGGACAGGGAACTAATGAAAAACTGTTTTTT. The chain joins TRBV11-3 to TRBJ1-4, with 9 bases fitting TRBD1. The V gene end was trimmed by 4 bases and the J gene end by 1 base; junction bases not matched to a gene: 4. The CDR3 has 16 amino acids. Per the germline V gene, CDR1 is SGHNT and CDR2 is YENEEA. Combining the CDR3 with reference TRBV11-3 and TRBJ1-4 gives the whole variable domain EAGVVQSPRYKIIEKKQPVAFWCNPISGHNTLYWYLQNLGQGPELLIRYENEEAVDDSQLPKDRFSAERLKGVDSTLKIQPAELGDSAVYLCASSSWGQGTNEKLFFGSGTQLSVL.

This sequence joins TRBV7-8 and TRBJ2-7; possibly TRBD1 for D (6 bases). Per the germline V gene, CDR1 is SGHVS and CDR2 is FQNEAQ. This CDR3 contains 13 residues. Trimming cost V 1 base and J 7 bases, with 11 bases left between them. CDR3 sequence: CASSLGSGDEQYF. The DNA of the CDR3 is TGTGCCAGCAGCTTAGGGTCAGGGGATGAGCAGTACTTC.

The rearrangement links TRBV2 to TRBJ1-5; 8 nucleotides match TRBD1. The CDR3 has 13 residues. The germline gives CDR1 SNHLY, CDR2 FYNNEI. Trimming at V came to 6 bases and at J to 5 bases, leaving 3 bases not matched to a gene. The CDR3 region is CASRGTGHQPQHF. DNA of the CDR3: TGTGCCAGCAGGGGGACAGGCCATCAGCCCCAGCATTTT.

The chain's CDR3 is CSVESELAGWEQFF. The CDR3 DNA is TGCAGCGTTGAAAGCGAACTAGCGGGATGGGAGCAGTTCTTC. V is TRBV29-1 and J is TRBJ2-1, with TRBD2 matching 10 bases. V was pared by 2 bases and J by 10 bases, with 8 bases of the junction left unmatched. The germline gives CDR1 SQVTM, CDR2 ANQGSEA. The CDR3 is made up of 14 amino acids.

This clone was seen a few times. The junction shows a germline mismatch at one end, possibly a read error. The genes are TRBV29-1 and TRBJ1-3, with D unresolved. Germline loops: CDR1 SQVTM, CDR2 ANQGSEA. The CDR3 length is 12 residues. The CDR3 sequence: CSVEETAGRIIF. CDR3 nucleotides: TGCAGCGTTGAAGAAACAGCGGGTCGCATTATATTT.

This chain connects TRBV11-2 to TRBJ2-6; D gene uncertain. The V gene's germline CDR1 is SGHAT and CDR2 FQNNGV. This CDR3 spans 15 amino acids. V was shortened by 1 base and J by 0 bases, with 4 bases between the two germline ends. For the CDR3, the DNA is TGTGCCAGCAGCTTAGTGGGCTCTGGGGCCAACGTCCTGACTTTC. This sequence encodes CASSLVGSGANVLTF.

The V call is TRBV5-1, the J call TRBJ2-2; TRBD1 matches 8 bases. This CDR3 comprises 15 residues. The V gene end was trimmed by 3 bases and the J gene end by 7 bases; junction bases not matched to a gene: 8. The germline gives CDR1 SGHRS, CDR2 YFSETQ. The DNA of the CDR3 is TGCGCCAGCAGCTCCTCGACAGGGGCGGTCGGGGAGCTGTTTTTT. Its protein is CASSSSTGAVGELFF.

The chain has TRBV4-1 and TRBJ1-3; the match to TRBD1 covers 8 bases. Germline trimming cut 0 bases from V and 4 bases from J; bases unmatched to any gene: 8. The length of the CDR3 is 17 residues. Germline loops: CDR1 MGHRA, CDR2 YSYEKL. The CDR3 region has the DNA TGCGCCAGCAGCCAAGAGGTTACAGGGGGAGCCGGAAACACCATATATTTT. It encodes CASSQEVTGGAGNTIYF.